The rows below give T cell receptor beta chains drawn from one sample of a study of PD-1 blockade in classical Hodgkin lymphoma. Method: immunoSEQ multiplex PCR; TCRdb's copy keeps in-frame clones and lacks some. The data hold about 85,000 clones, with around nine tenths observed a single time. Here the sequenced sample was peripheral blood mononuclear cells (PBMCs), taken before the fourth cycle of nivolumab. Source of these receptors: a human donor with classical Hodgkin lymphoma. CDR3s include the opening cysteine and the closing phenylalanine or tryptophan. A D gene is named only where the DNA matches it firmly. Only some rows state a clone size, as once, few, many or a class for expanded clones.

d_call	clone_size	v_call	j_call	cdr3_aa	cdr3_nt
TRBD2	.	TRBV6-5	TRBJ2-3	CASSYQRGNTDTQYF	TGTGCCAGCAGTTACCAGCGGGGGAATACAGATACGCAGTATTTT
TRBD2	once	TRBV9	TRBJ2-5	CASSSSGGYQETQYF	TGTGCCAGCAGCTCCAGCGGGGGGTACCAAGAGACCCAGTACTTC
TRBD1	.	TRBV30	TRBJ1-1	CACLRGSDTEAFF	TGTGCCTGCCTCAGGGGGTCGGACACTGAAGCTTTCTTT
.	.	TRBV14	TRBJ1-5	CASSQEGQLGGPQHF	TGTGCCAGCAGCCAAGAAGGACAGTTAGGAGGGCCCCAGCATTTT
.	.	TRBV28	TRBJ1-2	CASSLRGGYYGYTF	TGTGCCAGCAGCCTCAGGGGAGGGTACTATGGCTACACCTTC
.	.	TRBV19	TRBJ1-1	CASTNNVDTEAFF	TGTGCCAGTACCAATAATGTGGACACTGAAGCTTTCTTT
.	.	TRBV10-3	TRBJ2-7	CAVSLAPGEGEQYF	TGTGCCGTATCGTTGGCCCCTGGAGAGGGCGAGCAGTACTTC
.	.	TRBV5-1	TRBJ2-1	CASSFLTSSYNEQFF	TGCGCCAGCAGCTTTCTAACTAGCTCCTACAATGAGCAGTTCTTC
TRBD2	.	TRBV7-3	TRBJ2-3	CASTKAGGPGDTQYF	TGTGCCAGCACCAAAGCGGGGGGGCCAGGAGATACGCAGTATTTT
.	few	TRBV30	TRBJ2-7	CAWSAGGGYEQYF	TGTGCCTGGAGCGCCGGGGGTGGCTACGAGCAGTACTTC
.	once	TRBV28	TRBJ1-5	CASSLPYRRNHNQPQHF	TGTGCCAGCAGTTTACCTTACCGACGGAACCACAATCAGCCCCAGCATTTT
.	.	TRBV27	TRBJ2-7	CASGGSKPQGYEQYF	TGTGCCAGTGGCGGCTCTAAACCCCAGGGCTACGAGCAGTACTTC
TRBD1	.	TRBV2	TRBJ1-2	CASSGGTGGRYGYTF	TGTGCCAGCAGTGGCGGGACAGGCGGACGATATGGCTACACCTTC
.	.	TRBV7-9	TRBJ1-6	CASSLQEPYNSPLHF	TGTGCCAGCAGCTTACAGGAGCCATATAATTCACCCCTCCACTTT
.	.	TRBV27	TRBJ2-7	CASSSNHRGLLNEQYF	TGTGCCAGCAGCTCCAATCACCGGGGGCTATTGAATGAGCAGTACTTC
.	.	TRBV11-3	TRBJ2-7	CASSLGDIDYEQYF	TGTGCCAGCAGCTTAGGGGACATCGACTACGAGCAGTACTTC
.	.	TRBV11-2	TRBJ1-1	CASSLVHVSEAFF	TGTGCCAGCAGCTTAGTTCATGTGTCTGAAGCTTTCTTT
.	.	TRBV11-2	TRBJ1-1	CATERTSNTEAFF	TGTGCCACCGAGAGAACGTCGAACACTGAAGCTTTCTTT
.	.	TRBV6-5	TRBJ1-2	CASSYQGNGYTF	TGTGCCAGCAGTTACCAAGGGAACGGCTACACCTTC
TRBD1	.	TRBV19	TRBJ1-2	CASSPGQGDYGYTF	TGTGCCAGTAGCCCCGGTCAGGGGGACTATGGCTACACCTTC
.	once	TRBV5-6	TRBJ1-1	CASSLDMENTEAFF	TGTGCCAGCAGCTTGGACATGGAGAACACTGAAGCTTTCTTT
.	.	TRBV19	TRBJ1-4	CASSIERGLQGEKLFF	TGTGCCAGTAGTATAGAACGGGGCCTGCAGGGTGAAAAACTGTTTTTT
.	.	TRBV20-1	TRBJ2-1	CSARDPPEQFF	TGCAGTGCTAGAGATCCCCCTGAGCAGTTCTTC
TRBD1	.	TRBV7-9	TRBJ1-3	CASTSDRGTGNTIYF	TGTGCCAGCACCTCGGACAGGGGAACGGGAAACACCATATATTTT